The sequence of this T cell receptor (beta chain) was determined in a study of T cells in Graves' hyperthyroidism and ophthalmopathy (dated by TCRdb to 2018 to 2020). Context from the whole study: Peripheral blood samples were taken at the time of initial diagnosis, prior to any treatment. To identify distinguishing TCR V-J signatures, a discovery cohort of around 100 patients was used, comprising some 45 with Graves' ophthalmopathy and 57 with stable Graves' hyperthyroidism. Prospective prediction of ophthalmopathy was tested in an independent validation cohort consisting of about 20 hyperthyroidism patients and 17 patients who later progressed to ophthalmopathy. The approximately 98 discovery patients were randomly divided into training and test sets at a 7:3 ratio. Thyroid tissue and blood T-cell repertoires from roughly 6 Graves' hyperthyroidism patients were also compared in the study. Once sampling was done, hyperthyroidism patients were given methimazole at a starting dose of 30 mg daily, whereas ophthalmopathy patients were given high-dose intravenous methylprednisolone. The paper describes TCR Vbeta CDR3 sequencing of 135 peripheral blood samples, made up of around 41 ophthalmopathy patients, around 73 hyperthyroidism patients and 17 progressor patients.

Ophthalmopathy patients had moderately to severely active disease, with a Clinical Activity Score of 3 or more, a NOSPECS grade of 4 or more, and a disease duration of less than 3 months. Exclusion was applied to patients with uncontrolled infections, other autoimmune diseases, pregnancy or lactation. Diagnoses were established on the basis of clinical symptoms, serum thyroxine and TRAb, thyroid ultrasound, and orbital computed tomography. Ficoll-Paque density gradient centrifugation was used to isolate PBMCs from about 9 ml of fresh peripheral blood. Trizol reagent was used to extract total RNA, and RNA quality was then checked on an Agilent 2100 Bioanalyzer. What the study reported, not specific to this receptor: No statistical method was used to set the sample size in advance, and investigators knew the group allocation. A model built on a 13 V-J signature distinguished ophthalmopathy from stable hyperthyroidism, reaching roughly 88% sensitivity and around 81% specificity in cross-validation and 80%/75% in testing. Most expanded thyroid clonotypes (frequency above 0.001) were also found in blood, which suggests that blood repertoires may mirror thyroid immune responses. In validation, progression to ophthalmopathy was predicted by the model with around 71% sensitivity and roughly 76% specificity, a median of 6.5 months before onset.

Counted from cysteine to phenylalanine, this CDR3 has 13 amino acids. The read is trimmed to its CDR3 DNA, 39 bases read in frame from base 1. CDR1 MNHEY and CDR2 SVGAGI are derived from the germline V gene. V is shortened by 2 bases, J by 6 bases, and the region joining them spans 10 bases. TCR beta CDR3 regions were amplified from RNA transcripts. The TCR CDR3 was subjected to a first round of RT-PCR using the HTBI primer set and the Qiagen OneStep RT-PCR kit. A second multiplex PCR round built the libraries, followed by size selection and purification. Libraries were sequenced paired-end with 100 bp reads on an Illumina HiSeq2000. On the study's bioinformatics: SOAPnuke was used to process the raw data, throwing out any read that contained adapters or uncalled bases, had a mean Phred below 15, or lacked an exact constant-primer or identifier match. High-quality paired reads were merged using COPE v1.2.5, and each unique nucleotide sequence was defined as a clonotype. MiTCR v1.1 was used to align clonotypes to the IMGT TRBV, TRBD and TRBJ reference segments. The analysis included only V-J combinations with a frequency above 0.0001, which together covered roughly 99% of the repertoires. The TCS score was defined as F50 (clonal expansion) divided by E x V (chaos), with BLOSUM62-based TCRdist calculated between CDR3 peptides within each V-J. Welch's t-statistics and random forest reduced around 550 V-J features to 10 to 15, which were used in a naive Bayes classifier (R e1071). TCRdb cleaned the public reads at Q25 with fastp, built clones with MiXCR and kept in-frame beta chains. Entries that share a CDR3 protein sequence are merged under the most common genes and DNA. The V and J calls reflect TCRdb's pipeline rather than the authors' work. For this sample the table gives roughly 500,000 distinct CDR3 sequences, of which approximately 25% were detected only once. About 11% of the sample lies in the top ten.

This clonotype was detected only a few times. Its target antigen remains unknown. Base qualities were left out, and no much larger clone turns up one base away. The sequence came from a woman aged 25 to 45 with Graves' ophthalmopathy. In this chain, TRBV6-5 is recombined with TRBJ1-2; a tentative D call is TRBD1 (6 bases match). The specimen was blood. The CDR3 amino acid sequence is: CASSYAGVDGYTF. The bases are TGTGCCAGCAGTTACGCAGGGGTGGATGGCTACACCTTC.